What follows describes a single T cell receptor (beta chain). This entry is derived from a study of blood T cell repertoires in COVID-19. Study in general: PBMCs, B-cell-depleted T cells, or T cells were the source of the cDNA or gDNA that made up the material.

Germline CDR1 and CDR2: SEHNR and FQNEAQ (reference sequence). V was clipped by 3 bases and J by 0 bases; unmatched bases: 1. The CDR3 length is 16 residues. The assay was immunoSEQ multiplex PCR, and TCRdb's table has in-frame clones only and misses some. Of around 61,000 clones in the sample, approximately 92% were seen once. Input material: peripheral blood. The TCR was taken from a woman between 55 and 75 years old with COVID-19, enrolled during active disease. The genes are TRBV7-9 and TRBJ2-3; 12 bases agree with TRBD2. The chain's CDR3 is CASSFTSGRSTDTQYF. CDR3 in DNA: TGTGCCAGCAGCTTTACTAGCGGGAGGAGCACAGATACGCAGTATTTT.